This T cell receptor beta chain is drawn from a study of CD8+CD57+ T cells in acquired aplastic anemia. Study summary: Sorted CD4+ and CD8+ cells yielded roughly 3.4 ug of DNA on average. Study-level results: It was found that twenty-nine CD8+ CDR3 sequences were shared between patients and controls.

The germline gives CDR1 GTSNPN, CDR2 SVGIG (reference sequence). This CDR3 is built from 15 residues. V lost 5 bases to trimming and J lost 0 bases, with 16 bases between them. Concerning this clonotype itself: The antigen is unknown.

The TCR beta profiling, which covered VDJ combination and CDR3 sequence, was carried out using genomic DNA as the template. From the reads, TCRdb called clonotypes with MiXCR, one entry per CDR3 protein. This sample has about 220,000 distinct CDR3 sequences; 34% occur once, and the top ten carry 0.95% to 1.3%. Material: sorted CD4+, CD8+, or CD8+CD57+ T cells (not recorded which) from PBMCs. The clonotype comes from a human donor in good health, serving as a control. The chain is built from TRBV30 and TRBJ1-1, with D tentatively TRBD1 (5 bases). The CDR3 sequence: CAWGRGLGLNTEAFF. CDR3 in DNA: TGTGCCTGGGGCCGGGGCTTAGGATTGAACACTGAAGCTTTCTTT.